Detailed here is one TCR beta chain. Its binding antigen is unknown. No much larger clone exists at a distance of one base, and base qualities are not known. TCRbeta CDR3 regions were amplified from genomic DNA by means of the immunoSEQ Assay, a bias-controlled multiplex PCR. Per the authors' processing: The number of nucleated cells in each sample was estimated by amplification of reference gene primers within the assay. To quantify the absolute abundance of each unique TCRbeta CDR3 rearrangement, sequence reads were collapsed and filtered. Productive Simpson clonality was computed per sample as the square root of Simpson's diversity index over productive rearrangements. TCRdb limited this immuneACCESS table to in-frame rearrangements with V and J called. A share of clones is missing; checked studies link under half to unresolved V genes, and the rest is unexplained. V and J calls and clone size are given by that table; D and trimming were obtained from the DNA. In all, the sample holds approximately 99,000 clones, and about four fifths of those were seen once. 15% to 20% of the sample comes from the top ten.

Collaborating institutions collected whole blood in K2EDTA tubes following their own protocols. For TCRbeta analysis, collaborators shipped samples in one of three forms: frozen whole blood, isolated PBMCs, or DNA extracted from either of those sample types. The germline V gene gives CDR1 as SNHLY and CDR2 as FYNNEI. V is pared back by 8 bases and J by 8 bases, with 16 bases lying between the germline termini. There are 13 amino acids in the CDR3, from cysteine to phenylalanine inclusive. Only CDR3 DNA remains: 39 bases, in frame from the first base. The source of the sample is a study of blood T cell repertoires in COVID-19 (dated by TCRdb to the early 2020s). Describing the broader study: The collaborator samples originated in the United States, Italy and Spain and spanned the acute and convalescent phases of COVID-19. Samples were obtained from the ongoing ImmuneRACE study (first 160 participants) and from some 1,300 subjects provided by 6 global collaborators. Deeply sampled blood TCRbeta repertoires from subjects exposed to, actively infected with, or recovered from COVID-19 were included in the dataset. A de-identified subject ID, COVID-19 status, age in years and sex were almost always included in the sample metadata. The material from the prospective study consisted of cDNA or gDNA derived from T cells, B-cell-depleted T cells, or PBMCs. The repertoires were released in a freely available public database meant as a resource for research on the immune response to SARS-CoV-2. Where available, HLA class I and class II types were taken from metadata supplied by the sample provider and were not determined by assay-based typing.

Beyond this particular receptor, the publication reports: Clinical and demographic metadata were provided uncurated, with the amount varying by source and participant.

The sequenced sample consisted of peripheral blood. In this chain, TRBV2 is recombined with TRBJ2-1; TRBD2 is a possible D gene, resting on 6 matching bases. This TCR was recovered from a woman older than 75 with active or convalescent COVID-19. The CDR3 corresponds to CASLGTLGDEQFF. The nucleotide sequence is TGTGCCAGCCTCGGGACTCTCGGAGATGAGCAGTTCTTC.